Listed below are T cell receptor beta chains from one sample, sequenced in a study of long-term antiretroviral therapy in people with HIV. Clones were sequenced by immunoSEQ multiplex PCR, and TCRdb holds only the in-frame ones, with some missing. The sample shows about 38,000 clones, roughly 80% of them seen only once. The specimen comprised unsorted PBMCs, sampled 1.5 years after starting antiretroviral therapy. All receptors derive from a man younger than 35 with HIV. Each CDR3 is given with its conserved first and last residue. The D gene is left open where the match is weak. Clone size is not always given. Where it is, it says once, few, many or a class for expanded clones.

TGCGCCAGCAGTCGTATGCCAGGGGTGGATCAGCCCCAGCATTTT	CASSRMPGVDQPQHF	.	.	TRBV5-1	TRBJ1-5
TGTGCCAGCAGCCGACCCGAGAACTATGGCTACACCTTC	CASSRPENYGYTF	.	few	TRBV28	TRBJ1-2
TGTGCCAGTAGTATAGTTTCAGGGACTGAAGCTTTCTTT	CASSIVSGTEAFF	.	.	TRBV19	TRBJ1-1
TGTGCCAGCAGCCGAGGACAGATGAACACTGAAGCTTTCTTT	CASSRGQMNTEAFF	.	.	TRBV11-2	TRBJ1-1
TGTGCCAGCTCATCGGGACAGGGGGCGAAAAACATTCAGTACTTC	CASSSGQGAKNIQYF	TRBD1	once	TRBV18	TRBJ2-4
TGTGCCACCAGCAGAGATGAAGGGAATGGCTACACCTTC	CATSRDEGNGYTF	.	few	TRBV15	TRBJ1-2
TGTGCCAGCAGTTCAGGGGGCGCGGGACAGCCCCAGCATTTT	CASSSGGAGQPQHF	TRBD1	.	TRBV27	TRBJ1-5
TGTGCCAGCAGTGAAGGGCTAGCGGACTTCAGCGATACGCAGTATTTT	CASSEGLADFSDTQYF	TRBD2	.	TRBV2	TRBJ2-3
TGTGCCAGCAGCTTGAGGCTAGCGGGAGTTGGCGGGGAGCTGTTTTTT	CASSLRLAGVGGELFF	TRBD2	once	TRBV5-6	TRBJ2-2
TGTGCCAGCAGCGTAACCAGCACCGGGGAGCTGTTTTTT	CASSVTSTGELFF	.	.	TRBV9	TRBJ2-2
TGCGCCAGCAGCCAAGTAGCCGGGACTAGCTACGAGCAGTACTTC	CASSQVAGTSYEQYF	TRBD2	.	TRBV4-1	TRBJ2-7
TGTGCCAGCAGCTTGAGGAGGACCGGGGAGCTGTTTTTT	CASSLRRTGELFF	.	.	TRBV11-2	TRBJ2-2
TGTGCCAGCACCCCACAGGGCACCATTTACACTGAAGCTTTCTTT	CASTPQGTIYTEAFF	.	.	TRBV6-6	TRBJ1-1
TGTGCCAGCAGCGTAGGAGGGCTCTATGGCTACACCTTC	CASSVGGLYGYTF	.	once	TRBV9	TRBJ1-2
TGTGCCAGCAGCTTAAGGGAGGGCTTCTACGAGCAGTACTTC	CASSLREGFYEQYF	TRBD2	.	TRBV7-2	TRBJ2-7
TGCGCCAGCTCGAAAGGACTAGCGGGGACCTACGAGCAGTACTTC	CASSKGLAGTYEQYF	TRBD2	.	TRBV4-3	TRBJ2-7
TGTGCCAGCAGCTTGGGACAGGAGAACACCGGGGAGCTGTTTTTT	CASSLGQENTGELFF	TRBD1	.	TRBV9	TRBJ2-2
TGTGCCAGCAGCTTGGGGGGGGGACTAGCGGGAGTCCACGAGCAGTACTTC	CASSLGGGLAGVHEQYF	TRBD2	.	TRBV7-2	TRBJ2-7
TGTGCCAGCAGCCCGACCTTTACTAGCACAGATACGCAGTATTTT	CASSPTFTSTDTQYF	.	.	TRBV5-4	TRBJ2-3
TGTGCCAGCAGCCAGGTGTTTACCGGGACAGAATATGGCTACACCTTC	CASSQVFTGTEYGYTF	TRBD1	few	TRBV14	TRBJ1-2
TGTGCCAGCAGTTCCCGGGGTGAGCAGTTCTTC	CASSSRGEQFF	.	few	TRBV6-4	TRBJ2-1
TGCGCCAGCAGCTTGACCGGGACCCTCAATGAAAAACTGTTTTTT	CASSLTGTLNEKLFF	.	once	TRBV5-1	TRBJ1-4
TGTGCCAGCTCATCCTTACAGGGTGCAACTAATGAAAAACTGTTTTTT	CASSSLQGATNEKLFF	.	.	TRBV18	TRBJ1-4
TGTGCCAGCTCACCATATCAAGCTGGAGAGCAGTACTTC	CASSPYQAGEQYF	.	.	TRBV18	TRBJ2-7
TGTGCCAGCAGCTTAGATAGGGCGGGAGGTGTCTACGAGCAGTACTTC	CASSLDRAGGVYEQYF	TRBD2	.	TRBV11-2	TRBJ2-7
TGCGCCAGCAGCTCGACGGGCGTGGGGGAGCAGTACTTC	CASSSTGVGEQYF	.	.	TRBV5-1	TRBJ2-7
TGTGCCAGCAGTTCTCTAGCGGGACCTAGCTCCTACGAGCAGTACTTC	CASSSLAGPSSYEQYF	TRBD2	.	TRBV28	TRBJ2-7